The 5 T cell receptor beta chains below all came from one sample that was sequenced in a study of blood T cell repertoires in COVID-19 (dated by TCRdb to 2020 to 2021). The method behind the library was the immunoSEQ multiplex PCR assay. What TCRdb holds here is the immuneACCESS table cut down to in-frame rearrangements. Part of the clones is not present; checked against another copy, under half of the missing clones reflect an unresolved V gene, and the others are unexplained. This sample has about 60,000 clones in its table, and roughly 88% of those were observed once. The ten largest make up roughly 10% of the sample. The sample consisted of peripheral blood. These receptors came from a man aged 25-45 years with COVID-19, enrolled during active disease.

V usage is TRBV6-4 and J usage is TRBJ1-4; a weak D match, TRBD1 (5 bases). The germline V and J ends were trimmed by 6 bases and 8 bases, with 22 bases remaining between them. The CDR3 spans 16 residues. Germline CDR1 and CDR2: MRHNA and SNTAGT. The chain's CDR3 is CASSPTAQSNLEKLFF. For the CDR3, the DNA is TGTGCCAGCAGCCCGACAGCCCAATCAAATCTGGAAAAACTGTTTTTT.

V gene TRBV30 combines with J gene TRBJ2-5; 7 bases map to TRBD1. The V gene end was trimmed by 3 bases and the J gene end by 4 bases; junction bases not matched to a gene: 8. Germline V gives CDR1 GTSNPN, CDR2 SVGIG (reference sequence). The CDR3 has 14 residues. CDR3 DNA: TGTGCCTGGAGGATGACAGGGCGAGGAGAGACCCAGTACTTC. Amino acid sequence: CAWRMTGRGETQYF.

The gene calls are TRBV24-1 and TRBJ2-2, with TRBD1 matching over 8 bases. The CDR3 consists of 15 residues. CDR1 and CDR2 (germline): KGHDR, SFDVKD. V lost 6 bases, J lost 0 bases, and 2 bases stayed unmatched. This CDR3 is CATSHRGSNTGELFF. The DNA for the CDR3 is TGTGCCACCAGTCACAGGGGGTCGAACACCGGGGAGCTGTTTTTT.

The chain uses TRBV6-2 or TRBV6-3 and TRBJ2-2, with 7 positions matching TRBD2. Germline loops: CDR1 MNHEY, CDR2 SVGEGT. The junction had 1 base not matched to a gene; V was cut back by 5 bases and J by 1 base. The CDR3 is 14 residues long. CDR3 region: CASSPGGNTGELFF. As DNA, the CDR3 is TGTGCCAGCAGTCCGGGGGGGAACACCGGGGAGCTGTTTTTT.

CDR3 residues: CASNGNNEQFF. For the CDR3, the DNA is TGTGCCAGTAACGGTAACAATGAGCAGTTCTTC. The chain recombines TRBV19 with TRBJ2-1; no firm D call. The CDR3 has 11 residues. Germline CDR1 and CDR2: LNHDA and SQIVND (reference sequence). V lost 7 bases and J lost 5, with 6 bases in between.